Below, one TCR beta chain is given with its context. As yet, its antigen is unknown. Libraries were prepared by immunoSEQ multiplex PCR; TCRdb keeps only in-frame clonotypes and omits some of them. In the table there are 1.6 million or so clones, 98% of which are singletons. This sample was taken from a study of shared clonotypes between healthy human individuals. Study findings and constraints: Sharing across a few donors was seen in about 5% of naive CD4 clonotypes.

The CDR3 loop spans 14 amino acids. CDR1 and CDR2 (germline): KGHSH, LQKENI. The V end lost 3 bases, the J end lost 5 bases, and 14 bases lay between the germline ends. The sample consisted of naive CD4+ T cells sorted from blood. Noted subset: CD45RA+ positively selected. The chain joins TRBV18 to TRBJ2-7; D is possibly TRBD1 (5 bases). This TCR was recovered from a man aged 30 to 45 in good health. The CDR3 protein is CASSPLAGFNEQYF. The CDR3 DNA follows: TGTGCCAGCTCACCCCTGGCAGGGTTTAACGAGCAGTACTTC.